This TCR beta chain emerged from a study of CD8 T cells in ankylosing spondylitis. Overall study findings and caveats: Within matched ankylosing spondylitis synovial fluid, disease-linked clones were reportedly significantly enriched. Prior literature has documented some motif variants in synovial fluid and blood from reactive arthritis. Fewer than ten highly homologous variants made up a TCR beta motif that seemed to typify ankylosing spondylitis blood.

Molecular-barcoded quantitative 5'-RACE produced these TCR beta libraries. TCRdb re-called the 5' RACE reads through MiXCR, storing one row per CDR3 protein. This table holds about 540,000 distinct CDR3 sequences, roughly 13% found once. Trimming pared 5 bases from V and 8 bases from J, leaving 15 bases between. The germline V gene encodes CDR1 SGHAT and CDR2 FQNNGV. The CDR3 length is 13 residues. This clonotype was picked up a small number of times. Its antigen is still unknown. J is TRBJ1-2 and V is TRBV11-2; a weak D match, TRBD1 (5 bases). The sequenced sample consisted of blood, either unsorted or a sorted T cell fraction (not recorded which). The receptor comes from a male donor with ankylosing spondylitis. The CDR3 here is CASSLQGWDGYTF. The CDR3 DNA follows: TGTGCCAGCAGCCTTCAGGGTTGGGACGGCTACACCTTC.